This T cell receptor beta chain stems from a study of blood T cell repertoires in COVID-19 (dated by TCRdb to about 2020). As for the study more broadly: Samples from collaborators originated in the United States, Italy and Spain and spanned both the acute and convalescent phases of COVID-19. The material from the prospective study consisted of cDNA or gDNA derived from T cells, B-cell-depleted T cells, or PBMCs. Deeply sampled blood TCRbeta repertoires from subjects exposed to, actively infected with, or recovered from COVID-19 were included in the dataset. A de-identified subject ID, COVID-19 status, age in years and sex were almost always included in the sample metadata. Where available, HLA class I and class II types were taken from metadata supplied by the sample provider and were not determined by assay-based typing. The repertoires were released in a freely available public database meant as a resource for research on the immune response to SARS-CoV-2. Samples were obtained from the ongoing ImmuneRACE study (first 160 participants) and from some 1,300 subjects provided by 6 global collaborators.

TCRbeta CDR3 regions were amplified from genomic DNA using the immunoSEQ Assay, a bias-controlled multiplex PCR. As for the original processing: The number of nucleated cells in each sample was estimated by amplification of reference gene primers within the assay. To quantify the absolute abundance of each unique TCRbeta CDR3 rearrangement, sequence reads were collapsed and filtered. For each sample, productive Simpson clonality was calculated as the square root of Simpson's diversity index across productive rearrangements. TCRdb stores this immuneACCESS table with in-frame sequences only. Part of the clones is absent; in the studies checked, under half of the shortfall reflects unresolved V genes, and no reason is known for the rest. The V and J calls and the clone size are those of that table, but D and trimming were determined from the DNA. The sample table lists tens of thousands of clones, approximately 88% of them with a count of one. The ten top clones hold roughly 2.5% of the sample.

Counted from cysteine to phenylalanine, this CDR3 has 15 amino acids. Only the CDR3 DNA stays, 45 bases, in frame from base 1. Trimming costs V 0 bases and J 3 bases, and their ends lie 8 bases apart. Sequences LNHNV (CDR1) and YYDKDF (CDR2) are obtained from the germline V gene (reference sequence). Study-level results and caveats: How much clinical and demographic metadata was included differed by source and by participant, and the metadata was provided uncurated.

As concerns this clone: The antigen this receptor binds is unknown. One base away there is no much larger clone; base qualities are not given.

Whole blood was collected in K2EDTA tubes by collaborating institutions according to the institutions' own protocols. For TCRbeta analysis, collaborator samples were shipped as frozen whole blood, as isolated PBMCs, or as DNA extracted from either sample type. Material for sequencing was peripheral blood. The clonotype was recovered from a man aged 50 or older with acute or convalescent COVID-19. The sequence joins TRBV15 to TRBJ2-2; TRBD2 is a weak D gene call, 5 bases matching. Read as DNA, the sequence is TGTGCCACCAGCAGAGAACGGGGAGACACCGGGGAGCTGTTTTTT. Its amino acids are CATSRERGDTGELFF. With the portions outside the CDR3 filled from the reference TRBV15 and TRBJ2-2 genes, the complete variable region becomes DAMVIQNPRYQVTQFGKPVTLSCSQTLNHNVMYWYQQKSSQAPKLLFHYYDKDFNNEADTPDNFQSRRPNTSFCFLDIRSPGLGDTAMYLCATSRERGDTGELFFGEGSRLTVL.